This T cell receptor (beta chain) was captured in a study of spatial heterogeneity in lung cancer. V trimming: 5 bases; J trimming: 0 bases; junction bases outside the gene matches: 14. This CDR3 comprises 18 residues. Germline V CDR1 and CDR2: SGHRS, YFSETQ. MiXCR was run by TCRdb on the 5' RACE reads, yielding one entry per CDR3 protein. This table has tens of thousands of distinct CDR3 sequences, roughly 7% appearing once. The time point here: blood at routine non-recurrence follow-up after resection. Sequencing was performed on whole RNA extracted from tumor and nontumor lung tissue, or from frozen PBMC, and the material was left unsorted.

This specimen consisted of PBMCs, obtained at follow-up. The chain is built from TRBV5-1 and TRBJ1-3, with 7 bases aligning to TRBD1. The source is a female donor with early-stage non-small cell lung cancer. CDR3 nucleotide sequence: TGCGCCAGCAGACCGAAGGGGGACAGCACGTACTCTGGAAACACCATATATTTT. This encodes CASRPKGDSTYSGNTIYF. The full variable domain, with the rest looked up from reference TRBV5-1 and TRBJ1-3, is KAGVTQTPRYLIKTRGQQVTLSCSPISGHRSVSWYQQTPGQGLQFLFEYFSETQRNKGNFPGRFSGRQFSNSRSEMNVSTLELGDSALYLCASRPKGDSTYSGNTIYFGEGSWLTVV.